This T cell receptor beta chain was captured by sequencing in a study of cytotoxic CD8 clonotypes in ibrutinib-treated CLL. About the research overall: The study included around twelve relapsed/refractory and 15 treatment-naive patients; under 18 had IGHV unmutated disease. Recorded responses included around 24 partial and 2 complete; following median approximately 68 months, approximately 14 stayed remitted and roughly twelve progressed. Timing of response sample collection was a median approximately twelve months after treatment start, with a range of 6 to 36.

Sequencing was designed to attain a depth spanning 1 in 200,000 to 1 in 1 million T cells. Sequenced by immunoSEQ multiplex PCR; TCRdb stores in-frame clones only, minus some. Of some 130,000 clones listed, approximately 85% are singletons. The ends were cut back, 5 bases at V and 2 bases at J, with 12 bases in the middle. This CDR3 has 14 residues. CDR1 SGHTA and CDR2 FQGNSA come from the germline V gene. The clonotype comes from a human donor with chronic lymphocytic leukemia. The specimen comprised PBMCs, sampled after 24 months of ibrutinib treatment. J is TRBJ1-2 and V is TRBV7-2; D is undetermined. DNA of the CDR3: TGTGCCAGCAGCCTTTCGGCCCCGAACTATGGCTACACCTTC. It specifies CASSLSAPNYGYTF.